This T cell receptor beta chain came from a study of cytomegalovirus exposure and HLA in healthy donors (TCRdb year 2017). Study-wide context: In an earlier analysis of several hundred of the donors, around 290 Gb of sequence data and 100 million or so unique TCR beta sequences from about 180 million T cells were reported. Five DR-DQ haplotypes were handled as single units for association and clustering because linkage in the cohort was strong. In a later genetic analysis, genome-wide SNP genotypes for about 65% of the 666 donors were used, and that subset was treated as a discovery cohort. High-throughput TCR immunosequencing, statistical association of individual TCRs with disease status, and machine learning were combined to predict cytomegalovirus infection status. Donor age, sex, ethnicity and CMV serostatus were compiled together with the repertoire data. Among some 400 genotyped donors of the cohort, an average of 235,054 unique TCR beta nucleotide sequences were sequenced per donor, roughly 20% of them non-productive. Along with the approximately 620-subject first cohort, a separate validation cohort of approximately 110 different subjects was used. To decide whether each TCR beta V gene segment behaved as functional or pseudogenic, an earlier analysis of fewer than 750 of the donors relied on high-throughput TCR beta sequencing. Class I and class II HLA loci were covered by the typing at four-digit resolution. About 300 gigabases of sequencing data and approximately 92 million unique TCR sequences made up an early release that covered approximately 650 HLA-typed donors. The study used immunosequencing to profile the T cell repertoires of around 600 subjects and linked those repertoires to cytomegalovirus serostatus. The study was designed to test whether signatures of past pathogen exposure could be identified by cataloging public T cell receptors. Typing coverage differed by locus: A, B, C, DRB1 and DQB1 were typed in roughly 629-640 donors, DQA1 in roughly 500, DPA1 in 606, and DPB1 in 450 to 490. A later analysis re-examined previously published TCR beta repertoires from roughly 650 donors and added high-resolution HLA genotyping to investigate patterns of TCR occurrence. The genetic ancestry cluster associated with self-reported Caucasian donors included 81% of the roughly 410 genotyped donors. The later analysis used no new phenotypic data to find candidate immune exposures, relying instead on TCR beta sequences and their occurrence across donors. All discovery cohort repertoires had been generated using a single sequencing platform. The paper as a whole reports these results and caveats: In a later analysis, most CMV-associated TCR beta chains were found to appear HLA-restricted, with HLA associations seemingly driven largely by CMV exposure. Roughly uniform sequencing depth across donors was assumed in presence/absence analyses, although this assumption may not hold. Immune exposure information for the cohort was limited to CMV serostatus. A later analysis associated about 17,000 TCR beta sequences with specific HLA alleles at a false discovery rate of 0.05. In a later analysis, HLA-associated TCR beta chains were found to be more clonally expanded and to have lower generation probabilities than equally common non-associated chains. Some IMGT-functional V segments, including TRBV6-2 and TRBV6-3, could not be distinguished by the 87-base-pair reads and were therefore excluded. The study listed 150 to 200 TCR beta chains as associated with cytomegalovirus. A few of the identified cytomegalovirus-associated TCR beta chains were confirmed in vitro to be specific for cytomegalovirus antigens. A further reported finding was that TCR beta sequences accurately predicted the HLA-A and HLA-B alleles for most subjects in the first cohort. HLA typing was unavailable for some donors at each locus, so association tests used only the typed subset. Most TCR sequences were observed very rarely across donors, whereas some public TCRs were present in many individuals. A later analysis found that TCR association rates varied across HLA loci, with DRB1 alleles showing the most associated TCRs and HLA-C alleles the fewest. Correlated functional status among segregating V segments might be attributable to linkage disequilibrium, but an unknown experimental factor could not be ruled out. Because counts were too low, about 18 rarely observed V segments, including chromosome 9 orphons, were excluded from the earlier analysis of around 590 of the donors. Cytomegalovirus status was reported to be diagnosed by the classifier with high specificity and sensitivity in both the original and validation cohorts. When HLA alleles, especially DR and DQ, strongly co-occurred, TCR associations were difficult to assign to individual alleles. In this cohort, only TCR beta chains were sequenced, and detectable features were limited by the absence of alpha or paired-chain data. A cluster of highly shared sequence variants was judged likely to be a technical artifact of the sequencing pipeline. In a later analysis, several top co-occurrence clusters were reported to appear linked to parvovirus B19, influenza, CMV and Epstein-Barr virus. According to the authors, the approach could potentially be generalized to other disease states and immunological phenotypes. An association between a missense DCLRE1C variant and V-gene and J-gene trimming of TCR beta chains was found in a later genetic analysis and replicated in an independent cohort. In a later genetic analysis, fewer N-insertions in productive TCRs were reported among donors in an Asian-associated ancestry cluster than the 666-donor mean. An earlier analysis of 450 to 750 of the donors showed that most TCR beta V segments appeared in productive rearrangements either about 87% or about 30% of the time, which broadly matched IMGT annotations.

The cohort consisted of some 730 healthy bone marrow donors. At the time of sampling, every cohort member was nominally healthy, though immune exposures that went unrecorded were likely present. Of the 710 or so cohort members, about 290 had a positive CMV serostatus and approximately 370 had a negative one, while no CMV serostatus was recorded for the donor. A peripheral blood sample was provided by each donor, and peripheral blood mononuclear cells were used for TCR beta sequencing. The Qiagen DNeasy Blood Extraction Kit was used to extract genomic DNA from the blood cell samples. Concerning this clone: Its antigen is not yet known. No base quality values were provided; no much bigger clone lies one nucleotide off.

Receptor libraries were prepared by the immunoSEQ multiplex PCR assay. For the multiplex PCR, a mixture combining 60 forward primers for TCR Vbeta segments and 13 reverse primers for TCR Jbeta segments was used. Amplification of the CDR3 region of rearranged TCR beta genes was performed with a multiplex PCR assay on genomic DNA. On the Illumina HiSeq System, the amplified TCR beta libraries were sequenced as 87-base-pair reads. As for how the authors treated the data: A later analysis counted approximately 76 million unique TCR beta chains across the 700 or so repertoires, and approximately 11 million of these chains were shared by at least two donors. To remove PCR and sequencing errors, raw reads were error-corrected and collapsed into unique sequences using a nearest-neighbor algorithm that merged closely related sequences. Alignment of CDR3 sequences to IMGT reference sequences was used to assign V, D and J gene segments. For a sequence to be retained, a match of at least six nucleotides to both a V gene segment and a J gene segment was required. Rearrangements were classified as productive when the CDR3 lacked stop codons and remained in frame with V and J, and all other rearrangements were classified as non-productive. Following IMGT convention, CDR3 was defined as the stretch from the second conserved V-encoded cysteine to the conserved J-encoded phenylalanine. The earlier analysis of about 590 of the donors excluded sequences that lacked an unambiguous match to a single V gene segment. An earlier analysis of a few hundred of the donors called V segments functional above 56.7% productive rearrangements and segregating when the between-donor standard deviation exceeded 5%. A statistical classification framework was built to diagnose cytomegalovirus status from the catalog of TCR beta chain sequences. V and J gene assignment, in a later analysis, came from comparing TCR nucleotide sequences with IMGT/GENE-DB human TR gene sequences. The TCRdist pipeline was used in a later analysis to assign CDR3 sequences and most-parsimonious VDJ recombination scenarios. A later analysis defined each TCR beta chain by its CDR3 amino acid sequence plus V-gene family, and excluded reads lacking a unique V-gene family. A later analysis removed 450 to 600 highly shared, low-generation-probability nucleotide sequences to deal with suspected cross-contamination and a sequencing artifact. In a later analysis, a clonal expansion index for each public chain was calculated from normalized within-repertoire ranks of inferred template counts. In a later analysis, generation probabilities were computed with a VDJ recombination model fitted to out-of-frame rearrangements, and the resulting probabilities were checked against IGoR. In a later analysis, TCR-TCR, TCR-HLA and TCR-CMV co-occurrence was scored with hypergeometric tests, and a repertoire-size bias correction was applied to TCR pairs. False discovery rates were estimated in a later analysis by permuting HLA or CMV assignments 20 times. In a later analysis, co-occurring TCRs were grouped using DBSCAN, and TCRdist sequence similarity was added for clustering within HLA-allele-positive subsets. Repertoires with fewer than 30,000 or more than 120,000 public chains, plus five repertoires with anomalous nucleotide sharing, were excluded from co-occurrence clustering. Sourced from immuneACCESS, this table was stored by TCRdb with only in-frame sequences that have V and J called. A share of the clones is absent; for the studies checked, an unresolved V gene accounts for under half, and the remainder has no known explanation. The V and J calls and clone size are taken from that table; D and trimming were inferred from the DNA. A total of 75,000 to 95,000 clones appear in this sample, less than 85% of them only once. The ten largest clonotypes hold 13% of the sample.

The germline V gene supplies CDR1 SGHVS and CDR2 FNYEAQ. Including the terminal cysteine and phenylalanine, the CDR3 comprises 15 residues. The DNA shown is the 45-base CDR3, in frame from base 1. V lost 1 base and J lost 9 bases, and the count of bases not matched to a germline gene is 9. The receptor was derived from a human donor in good health. Recombination joined TRBV7-6 with TRBJ2-1, with 7 bases in between that match TRBD2. Sequencing used PBMCs. The CDR3 protein is CASSLVGLGNGEQFF. The nucleotides are TGTGCCAGCAGCTTAGTTGGACTAGGGAATGGTGAGCAGTTCTTC.